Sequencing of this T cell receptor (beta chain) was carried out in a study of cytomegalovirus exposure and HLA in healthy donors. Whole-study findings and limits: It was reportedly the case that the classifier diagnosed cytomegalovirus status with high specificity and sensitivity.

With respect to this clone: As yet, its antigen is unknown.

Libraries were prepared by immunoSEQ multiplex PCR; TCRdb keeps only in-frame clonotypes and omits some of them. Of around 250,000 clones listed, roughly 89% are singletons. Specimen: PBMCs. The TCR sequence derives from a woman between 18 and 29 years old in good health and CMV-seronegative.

In DNA form, the CDR3 reads TGTGCCAGCAGGAGTAACACTGAAGCTTTCTTT. Protein: CASRSNTEAFF. The chain employs TRBV28 and TRBJ1-1; D remains ambiguous. The germline V gene encodes CDR1 MDHEN and CDR2 SYDVKM. The CDR3 length is 11 residues. V was shortened by 6 bases and J by 2 bases, with 4 bases between the two germline ends.